These T cell receptor beta chains were read from a single sample in a study of blood T cell repertoires in COVID-19. Using immunoSEQ multiplex PCR, the repertoire was profiled, and TCRdb retains in-frame clones only, with some absent. This sample has 76,000 or so clones, with roughly nine tenths found just once. Sequencing was performed on peripheral blood. The receptors were gathered from an older man in a cohort sampled during active COVID-19. Each CDR3 is given with its conserved first and last residue. A D gene is named only where the DNA matches it firmly. Clone size is not always given. Where it is, it says once, few, many or a class for expanded clones.

DNA: TGTGCCAGCAGTACTCCAGGGGGCGTTAACGGCTACACCTTC
CDR3: CASSTPGGVNGYTF
D: TRBD1
J: TRBJ1-2
V: TRBV6-6
size: -

DNA: TGTGCCAGCAGTTTTCGGCAGGGGGCTGGGGCCAACGTCCTGACTTTC
CDR3: CASSFRQGAGANVLTF
D: TRBD1
J: TRBJ2-6
V: TRBV28
size: -

DNA: TGTGCCAGCAGCAAATCCGGCGGCGGGGGCACTGAAGCTTTCTTT
CDR3: CASSKSGGGGTEAFF
D: -
J: TRBJ1-1
V: TRBV2
size: few

DNA: TGTGCCAGCAGCCAAGGACAAAACTATGGCTACACCTTC
CDR3: CASSQGQNYGYTF
D: -
J: TRBJ1-2
V: TRBV14
size: -

DNA: TGTGCCAGCAGCGCCGGGCAGGGCCGCCTACGAGAGCAGTACTTC
CDR3: CASSAGQGRLREQYF
D: -
J: TRBJ2-7
V: TRBV7-9
size: -

DNA: TGCGCCAGCAGCTTCAGGGTAGGCTATGGCTACACCTTC
CDR3: CASSFRVGYGYTF
D: -
J: TRBJ1-2
V: TRBV5-1
size: -

DNA: TGTGCCAGCAGGCCGGACAGCCCGCGGTTGTATTTT
CDR3: CASRPDSPRLYF
D: -
J: TRBJ2-3
V: TRBV3-1/TRBV3-2
size: -

DNA: TGTGCCAGCAGCTTGGCAGGGGGCGCTGGGGCCAACGTCCTGACTTTC
CDR3: CASSLAGGAGANVLTF
D: TRBD1
J: TRBJ2-6
V: TRBV5-5
size: -

DNA: TGTGCCAGCAGCTTGGCCGGGGGAGAGACCCAGTACTTC
CDR3: CASSLAGGETQYF
D: -
J: TRBJ2-5
V: TRBV5-5
size: once

DNA: TGTGCCAGCAGCGTAGACAGCATCACCGGGGAGCTGTTTTTT
CDR3: CASSVDSITGELFF
D: -
J: TRBJ2-2
V: TRBV9
size: -

DNA: TGTGCCAGCAGCACCAACTTCGGGGGTGAAGCTTTCTTT
CDR3: CASSTNFGGEAFF
D: -
J: TRBJ1-1
V: TRBV7-8
size: -

DNA: TGTGCCAGCAGCGGGCTAGCGGGGGGGTTCCTGCAGTATTTT
CDR3: CASSGLAGGFLQYF
D: TRBD2
J: TRBJ2-3
V: TRBV9
size: once

DNA: TGTGCCAGCTCACCTGGGACAGCCAATGAAAAACTGTTTTTT
CDR3: CASSPGTANEKLFF
D: TRBD1
J: TRBJ1-4
V: TRBV18
size: -

DNA: TGTGCCAGCAGATCGGGAGGGAACACTGAAGCTTTCTTT
CDR3: CASRSGGNTEAFF
D: -
J: TRBJ1-1
V: TRBV7-3
size: -

DNA: TGTGCCAGCAGTTACCGGCAGGGGGTCGGTCAGCCCCAGCATTTT
CDR3: CASSYRQGVGQPQHF
D: TRBD1
J: TRBJ1-5
V: TRBV6-5
size: -

DNA: TGTGCCAGCAGTGAACCGGGACAGGCCCCGGGGGAGCAGTACTTC
CDR3: CASSEPGQAPGEQYF
D: TRBD1
J: TRBJ2-7
V: TRBV6-1
size: once

DNA: TGTGCCATCAGTGAGAACCAGGGGGGCCTGGAGACCCAGTACTTC
CDR3: CAISENQGGLETQYF
D: -
J: TRBJ2-5
V: TRBV10-3
size: -

DNA: TGTGCCAGCAGTTACGGCGGGGGGACCCAAGAGACCCAGTACTTC
CDR3: CASSYGGGTQETQYF
D: TRBD2
J: TRBJ2-5
V: TRBV6-6
size: -

DNA: TGTGCCATCAGCCAGACTGCACTGAGCACAGATACGCAGTATTTT
CDR3: CAISQTALSTDTQYF
D: -
J: TRBJ2-3
V: TRBV10-3
size: -

DNA: TGTGCCAGCAGTGTTCGCGGGGGTGGTAACTATGGCTACACCTTC
CDR3: CASSVRGGGNYGYTF
D: -
J: TRBJ1-2
V: TRBV2
size: -

DNA: TGTGCCAGCAGGGACAGCTTCGCCCATCAGCCCCAGCATTTT
CDR3: CASRDSFAHQPQHF
D: -
J: TRBJ1-5
V: TRBV6-5
size: -

DNA: TGTGCCAGCACCTTTCAGGGAGGCTATGGCTACACCTTC
CDR3: CASTFQGGYGYTF
D: -
J: TRBJ1-2
V: TRBV7-2
size: -

DNA: TGTGCCAGTAGAAAGGGACAGGGGGCGAGCGGCTACACCTTC
CDR3: CASRKGQGASGYTF
D: TRBD1
J: TRBJ1-2
V: TRBV19
size: -

DNA: TGCGCCAGCAGCTTTGGGACTACGTGGGAGACCCAGTACTTC
CDR3: CASSFGTTWETQYF
D: TRBD2
J: TRBJ2-5
V: TRBV5-1
size: -

DNA: TGCGCCAGCAGCTCCGACAACTGGAATCAGCCCCAGCATTTT
CDR3: CASSSDNWNQPQHF
D: -
J: TRBJ1-5
V: TRBV4-1
size: many

DNA: TGTGCCAGCTCCCTCACTAGGGATGAGCAGTTCTTC
CDR3: CASSLTRDEQFF
D: -
J: TRBJ2-1
V: TRBV18
size: -

DNA: TGTGCCAGCAGCTTAAGTTCGGGAAATTATGGCTACACCTTC
CDR3: CASSLSSGNYGYTF
D: -
J: TRBJ1-2
V: TRBV7-8
size: -

DNA: TGTGCCATCACGGCGGGACGGGACGGGGAGCTGTTTTTT
CDR3: CAITAGRDGELFF
D: -
J: TRBJ2-2
V: TRBV10-3
size: -

DNA: TGTGCCAGCAGTTTCTCTAACTATGGCTACACCTTC
CDR3: CASSFSNYGYTF
D: -
J: TRBJ1-2
V: TRBV12-3/TRBV12-4
size: -

DNA: TGCGCCAGCAGCCAATACAGGGGTGTCCCGGGTGGGGGCTACACCTTC
CDR3: CASSQYRGVPGGGYTF
D: TRBD1
J: TRBJ1-2
V: TRBV4-3
size: -

DNA: TGTGCCAGCAGCCGTCGGGACAGGCCCTTTGAAAAACTGTTTTTT
CDR3: CASSRRDRPFEKLFF
D: TRBD1
J: TRBJ1-4
V: TRBV16
size: -

DNA: TGCGCCAGCAGCTCTACGACAGGGAGTTATGATGGCTACACCTTC
CDR3: CASSSTTGSYDGYTF
D: TRBD1
J: TRBJ1-2
V: TRBV5-1
size: -

DNA: TGTGCCAGCACTGCGTCAGGGGGGCATCAGCCCCAGCATTTT
CDR3: CASTASGGHQPQHF
D: TRBD1
J: TRBJ1-5
V: TRBV2
size: few

DNA: TGTGCCAGTAGTATCGTTCGGGGCAATCAGCCCCAGCATTTT
CDR3: CASSIVRGNQPQHF
D: -
J: TRBJ1-5
V: TRBV19
size: -

DNA: TGTGCCAGCAGAGGGACAGGATATTTTGATAGCAATCAGCCCCAGCATTTT
CDR3: CASRGTGYFDSNQPQHF
D: TRBD1
J: TRBJ1-5
V: TRBV27
size: -

DNA: TGTGCCAGCAGCTTGGCAGGGGCCATGAACACTGAAGCTTTCTTT
CDR3: CASSLAGAMNTEAFF
D: -
J: TRBJ1-1
V: TRBV5-4
size: once

DNA: TGCAGCGTTTCCCCAGGCCTATTTTCCCGCACAGATACGCAGTATTTT
CDR3: CSVSPGLFSRTDTQYF
D: -
J: TRBJ2-3
V: TRBV29-1
size: -

DNA: TGTGCCAGTAGTATAGCGGGGTTGAATCAGCCCCAGCATTTT
CDR3: CASSIAGLNQPQHF
D: -
J: TRBJ1-5
V: TRBV19
size: -

DNA: TGTGCCAGCACCTGGAACGGGGGGCTCACTGAAGCTTTCTTT
CDR3: CASTWNGGLTEAFF
D: -
J: TRBJ1-1
V: TRBV18
size: -

DNA: TGTGCCAGCAGTTTTGGACAGGGTGGTCAGCCCCAGCATTTT
CDR3: CASSFGQGGQPQHF
D: TRBD1
J: TRBJ1-5
V: TRBV6-6
size: few

DNA: TGTGCCAGCAGCTTAGGGGGGGAGGTTCCCTATGGCTACACCTTC
CDR3: CASSLGGEVPYGYTF
D: -
J: TRBJ1-2
V: TRBV7-2
size: -

DNA: TGTGCCAGCAGCTTAAGGGGTAGCGGCTTTTACAATGAGCAGTTCTTC
CDR3: CASSLRGSGFYNEQFF
D: -
J: TRBJ2-1
V: TRBV7-3
size: -

DNA: TGTGCCAGCAGCCTTAGGGGGCAGGGTCCTGTCGCTTTCTTT
CDR3: CASSLRGQGPVAFF
D: TRBD1
J: TRBJ1-1
V: TRBV27
size: -

DNA: TGCGCCAGCAGCTCCCGGGGGGGTGCCAACTATGGCTACACCTTC
CDR3: CASSSRGGANYGYTF
D: -
J: TRBJ1-2
V: TRBV5-1
size: few

DNA: TGTGCCAGTAGTCCCCTGGGCGGGACGAACACCGGGGAGCTGTTTTTT
CDR3: CASSPLGGTNTGELFF
D: -
J: TRBJ2-2
V: TRBV19
size: -

DNA: TGCGCCAGCAGCTTTGGACTAGCGGGTCGCGAGCAGTACTTC
CDR3: CASSFGLAGREQYF
D: TRBD2
J: TRBJ2-7
V: TRBV5-1
size: few

DNA: TGTGCCATCAGTGAGTCGGGGCAGTATGGCTACACCTTC
CDR3: CAISESGQYGYTF
D: -
J: TRBJ1-2
V: TRBV10-3
size: many

DNA: TGTGCCAGCAGCTTAGGGACAGTGACTTCAGAGGATACGCAGTATTTT
CDR3: CASSLGTVTSEDTQYF
D: -
J: TRBJ2-3
V: TRBV11-3
size: -

DNA: TGTGCCAGCGGACAAACAGGGAACTATGGCTACACCTTC
CDR3: CASGQTGNYGYTF
D: -
J: TRBJ1-2
V: TRBV9
size: -

DNA: TGTGCCAGCCACGTTGGAGAGGGGTCAGGGGGCAATGAAAAACTGTTTTTT
CDR3: CASHVGEGSGGNEKLFF
D: TRBD1
J: TRBJ1-4
V: TRBV7-9
size: -

DNA: TGTGCCAGCAGCTTAGATGCCAGGGGGCTTGACTATGGCTACACCTTC
CDR3: CASSLDARGLDYGYTF
D: TRBD1
J: TRBJ1-2
V: TRBV7-2
size: -

DNA: TGTGCCAGCAGCTTAGATCGAACAGGTACGAATGAGCAGTTCTTC
CDR3: CASSLDRTGTNEQFF
D: -
J: TRBJ2-1
V: TRBV11-2
size: -

DNA: TGCAGCGTTGAACTCGGGACAGACAATGAGCAGTTCTTC
CDR3: CSVELGTDNEQFF
D: TRBD1
J: TRBJ2-1
V: TRBV29-1
size: -

DNA: TGTGCCAGTAGTACGGGACTAGCGCTCGCGAACACCGGGGAGCTGTTTTTT
CDR3: CASSTGLALANTGELFF
D: TRBD2
J: TRBJ2-2
V: TRBV19
size: once

DNA: TGCAGCGCAGATGGGGGGGGCCGGGAGACCCAGTACTTC
CDR3: CSADGGGRETQYF
D: -
J: TRBJ2-5
V: TRBV29-1
size: -